This passage covers 15 T cell receptor beta chains from one sample sequenced in a study of tumor-infiltrating lymphocytes in primary liver carcinoma. RNA was extracted from whole blood without cell sorting, alongside germline DNA. Priming with a constant-region primer yielded TCR beta cDNA from about 510 ng total RNA. The TCR beta library was amplified through three nested multiplex PCR rounds in a modified ARM-PCR procedure. TRBV1-TRBV30 forward primers paired with a C-beta reverse primer were used in the first two PCR rounds, which ran roughly 11 cycles each. TCRdb fed the multiplex PCR reads into MiXCR, producing one record per CDR3 protein. The sample holds about 180,000 distinct CDR3 sequences, about 55% seen once. The sequenced sample consisted of peripheral blood. Every receptor here comes from a man in his forties with primary liver carcinoma and hepatitis B virus infection.

This clonotype was found a few times. The J gene is TRBJ1-4, the V gene TRBV4-1, with D unclear. The CDR3 runs to 14 residues. Trimming pared 4 bases from V and 7 bases from J, leaving 13 bases between. Germline CDR1 reads MGHRA; CDR2 reads YSYEKL. The CDR3 loop reads CASSPLTSGEKLFF. The CDR3 coding sequence is TGCGCCAGCAGCCCACTGACGAGCGGTGAAAAACTGTTTTTT.

The table lists this clonotype with many counts. The gene calls are TRBV10-3 and TRBJ2-3, with 8 bases fitting TRBD2. From germline, CDR1 is ENHRY and CDR2 SYGVKD. The CDR3 length is 15 residues. The V segment lost 2 bases and the J segment 3 bases; nucleotides outside the gene matches: 4. CDR3 in amino acids: CAISERAGATDTQYF. CDR3 DNA: TGTGCCATCAGTGAGAGAGCGGGAGCAACAGATACGCAGTATTTT.

The chain carries TRBV14 and TRBJ2-1, with 8 bases aligning to TRBD1. CDR3 length equals 16 residues. The junction had 10 bases not matched to a gene; V was cut back by 3 bases and J by 6 bases. Germline values: CDR1 SGHDN, CDR2 FVKESK. CDR3 sequence (DNA): TGTGCCAGCAGCCAGTCAGGACAGGGAGCCTGCAATGAGCAGTTCTTC. Translation gives CASSQSGQGACNEQFF.

V is TRBV12-3 or TRBV12-4 and J is TRBJ1-2; D is undetermined. The V end was cut by 0 bases, the J end by 5 bases, with 10 bases between. The CDR3 length is 14 residues. The CDR3 DNA is TGTGCCAGCAGTTTAGCGCTGACGGATTATGGCTACACCTTC. This codes for CASSLALTDYGYTF.

This clonotype was seen more than once but under ten times. This sequence joins TRBV4-1 and TRBJ2-7, with D maybe TRBD2 (5 bases). Germline V gene lookup returns CDR1 MGHRA and CDR2 YSYEKL. Trimming cost V 5 bases and J 3 bases, with 17 bases left between them. The CDR3 sequence is 15 residues long. CDR3 nucleotides: TGCGCCAGCAGCTTCCAGAACGGGGATCTCTACGAGCAGTACTTC. Translating gives CASSFQNGDLYEQYF.

The chain recombines TRBV10-3 with TRBJ2-2; 14 bases are a match to TRBD2. The CDR3 has 17 residues. Germline CDR1 is ENHRY and CDR2 is SYGVKD. Unmatched junction bases numbered 11, after V lost 8 bases and J lost 6 bases. CDR3 sequence (DNA): TGTGCCATCCGTATGACTAGCGGGAGGGCTGACGCCGGGGAGCTGTTTTTT. Translated, it gives CAIRMTSGRADAGELFF.

The chain recombines TRBV30 with TRBJ2-7, with 8 bases identical to TRBD2. With V trimmed by 4 bases and J by 4 bases, 9 bases remained unmatched. The CDR3 runs to 14 residues. CDR1 is GTSNPN, CDR2 SVGIG, per germline (reference sequence). CDR3 coding DNA: TGTGCCTGGACCCCGGGGGGGGCGAGTTACGAGCAGTACTTC. It specifies CAWTPGGASYEQYF. The full variable domain, in which reference TRBV30 and TRBJ2-7 provide the parts outside the CDR3, is SQTIHQWPATLVQPVGSPLSLECTVEGTSNPNLYWYRQAAGRGLQLLFYSVGIGQISSEVPQNLSASRPQDRQFILSSKKLLLSDSGFYLCAWTPGGASYEQYFGPGTRLTVT.

The chain recombines TRBV6-5 with TRBJ1-5, with TRBD1 identical over 7 bases. CDR3 length: 14 amino acids. CDR1 and CDR2 (germline): MNHEY, SVGAGI. V lost 6 bases, J lost 5 bases, and 7 bases stayed unmatched. Here the CDR3 reads CASSYARGDQPQHF. CDR3 DNA sequence: TGTGCCAGCAGCTACGCCAGGGGGGATCAGCCCCAGCATTTT.

Details on this clonotype: Sequence at one end of the junction differs from germline and may be a read error. This chain links TRBV6-5 with TRBJ1-2, with 7 bases identical to TRBD1. Germline CDR1 is MNHEY and CDR2 is SVGAGI. This CDR3 spans 15 amino acids. The CDR3 protein is CASSTRDRSNYGCTF. The CDR3 nucleotides are TGTGCCAGCAGTACCCGGGACAGATCTAACTATGGCTGCACCTTT.

A note on this clonotype: Given the absence of the conserved phenylalanine or tryptophan at the CDR3 end, a read error is likely. J is TRBJ2-1 and V is TRBV28, with D hard to call. Trimming pared 3 bases from V and 2 bases from J, leaving 2 bases between. The CDR3 spans 12 residues. Germline CDR1 reads MDHEN; CDR2 reads SYDVKM. The chain's CDR3 is CASSLTYNEQFL. CDR3 sequence (DNA): TGTGCCAGCAGTTTGACCTACAATGAGCAGTTCTTG.

A remark on this clonotype: A read error may account for a junction end that differs from germline. The chain is built from TRBV7-9 and TRBJ2-3; D unresolved. The germline CDR1 and CDR2 sequences are SEHNR and FQNEAQ (reference sequence). The CDR3 runs to 13 residues. The CDR3 here is CASSSHLSDTQYF. The CDR3 nucleotides read TGTGCCAGCAGCTCCCACCTCTCAGACACGCAGTATTTT.

This clonotype showed up many times. The genes are TRBV11-2 and TRBJ2-1; TRBD2 aligns across 12 bases. The CDR3 covers 16 residues. Germline lookup yields CDR1 SGHAT and CDR2 FQNNGV. J gave up 2 bases and V 5 bases, and 4 bases lay outside the gene matches. The CDR3 reads CASSPRLAGAYNEQFF. The CDR3 bases are TGTGCCAGCAGCCCCCGACTAGCGGGAGCCTACAATGAGCAGTTCTTC.

About this clonotype itself: A much larger clone sits a single nucleotide away, making a read error possible. The chain is built from TRBV6-1 and TRBJ2-1, with TRBD2 matching over 12 bases. CDR3 length: 15 amino acids. CDR1 is MNHNS and CDR2 is SASEGT in the germline V gene. CDR3 DNA: TGTGCCAGCAGTGACCTAGCGGGAGGGCGCGATGAGCTGTTCTTC. Translation: CASSDLAGGRDELFF.

This clonotype was detected only once. At one end, the junction sequence differs from germline, possibly due to a read error. This chain links TRBV11-2 with TRBJ2-3, with D unresolved. Germline V gene data show CDR1 as SGHAT and CDR2 as FQNNGV. The CDR3 is 13 residues long. The CDR3, as DNA: TGTGCCAGCAGCTGTGCCTCCACAGATACGCGGTATTTT. The encoded protein is CASSCASTDTRYF.

For this clonotype: A read error may be the cause here, since a much bigger clone is one base away. The chain is built from TRBV29-1 and TRBJ2-1; the match to TRBD2 covers 12 bases. V shed 4 bases and J 9 bases; nucleotides not matched to a gene: 13. CDR1 SQVTM and CDR2 ANQGSEA come from the germline V gene. The CDR3 covers 16 residues. The CDR3 loop reads CSVGDRASGRGREQFF. The CDR3 region has the DNA TGCAGCGTTGGAGATCGGGCTAGCGGGAGGGGGCGTGAGCAGTTCTTC.